The 11 T cell receptor beta chains listed next were all sequenced from one sample in a study of radiation and T cells in renal cell carcinoma. Time point denoted: blood 4 weeks post-SBRT, at nephrectomy. As for treatment: 15 Gy SBRT to primary tumor, nephrectomy 4 weeks later. Data came from immunoSEQ multiplex PCR; TCRdb stores just in-frame clones and leaves some out. The sample has roughly 90,000 clones; around four fifths are singletons. Sequencing used blood, obtained from a patient whose treatment included radiotherapy and nephrectomy. Source of these receptors: a man in his forties or fifties with renal cell carcinoma.

The chain is built from TRBV29-1 and TRBJ1-6; D gene uncertain. Deletions cut 1 base from V and 0 bases from J, with 19 bases between. The CDR3 has 19 residues. CDR1 is SQVTM, CDR2 ANQGSEA, per germline. The CDR3 loop is CSVEGTDTLSPSYNSPLHF. Here the CDR3 DNA reads TGCAGCGTTGAAGGCACAGACACCCTCTCCCCCTCCTATAATTCACCCCTCCACTTT.

The gene calls are TRBV2 and TRBJ1-3; D unclear. Germline V gene sequence: CDR1 SNHLY, CDR2 FYNNEI. CDR3 size: 14 residues. Trimming removed 3 bases at V and 0 bases at J, with 6 bases between. The CDR3 is CASSDVSSGNTIYF. DNA for the CDR3: TGTGCCAGCAGTGATGTCAGCTCTGGAAACACCATATATTTT. Based on the CDR3 plus reference TRBV2 and TRBJ1-3, the full variable domain is EPEVTQTPSHQVTQMGQEVILRCVPISNHLYFYWYRQILGQKVEFLVSFYNNEISEKSEIFDDQFSVERPDGSNFTLKIRSTKLEDSAMYFCASSDVSSGNTIYFGEGSWLTVV.

This clone was observed a handful of times. This rearrangement joins TRBV18 to TRBJ2-2, with 9 nucleotides matching TRBD1. J was trimmed by 4 bases and V by 6 bases; bases with no gene match: 6. Per the germline V gene, CDR1 is KGHSH and CDR2 is LQKENI. The CDR3 sequence is 15 residues long. The CDR3 spells CASSATGGSTGELFF. The CDR3 DNA reads TGTGCCAGCTCCGCAACAGGGGGCAGCACCGGGGAGCTGTTTTTT.

V and J are TRBV7-8 and TRBJ1-1; D unresolved. Germline V gene sequence: CDR1 SGHVS, CDR2 FQNEAQ. Trimming removed 5 bases from V and 3 bases from J, with 7 bases in between. This CDR3 region has 12 residues. CDR3 residues: CASSHRYTEAFF. The CDR3 nucleotides read TGTGCCAGCAGCCATAGATACACTGAAGCTTTCTTT.

The chain links TRBV10-3 to TRBJ2-7, with TRBD2 identical over 10 bases. The CDR3 runs to 16 residues. V gave up 6 bases and J gave up 2 bases; unmatched junction bases: 10. The germline gives CDR1 ENHRY, CDR2 SYGVKD. The CDR3 here is CAISPGGSGGTYEQYF. The CDR3 bases are TGTGCCATCAGCCCCGGGGGTAGCGGGGGGACCTACGAGCAGTACTTC.

This clone was observed a handful of times. J is TRBJ1-1 and V is TRBV30; D is undetermined. Trimming took 0 bases from V and 3 from J, leaving 14 bases between them. The V gene's germline CDR1 is GTSNPN and CDR2 SVGIG (reference sequence). The CDR3 is made up of 15 amino acids. The CDR3 DNA follows: TGTGCCTGGAGTGTAAGGTGGGGTGCTGACACTGAAGCTTTCTTT. Its translation: CAWSVRWGADTEAFF.

The chain is built from TRBV4-1 and TRBJ1-1, with TRBD1 matching 12 bases. V was clipped by 4 bases and J by 3 bases; unmatched bases: 6. CDR1 is MGHRA and CDR2 is YSYEKL in the germline V gene. The CDR3 extends over 16 amino acids. The CDR3 nucleotides read TGCGCCAGCAGCCCGGGACAGGGGGCTTTTCACACTGAAGCTTTCTTT. It encodes CASSPGQGAFHTEAFF.

This rearrangement joins TRBV6-6 to TRBJ1-2; D gene unclear. The V gene lost 4 bases and the J gene lost 5 bases, with 8 bases spanning the gap. The CDR3 has 12 amino acids. Germline-derived CDR1 and CDR2 are MNHNY and SVGAGI (reference sequence). DNA of the CDR3: TGTGCCAGCAGTTCGGGTTCATATGGCTACACCTTC. Its protein product is CASSSGSYGYTF.

This sequence joins TRBV6-5 and TRBJ2-4, with D tentatively TRBD2 (6 bases). Trimming pared 0 bases from V and 0 bases from J, leaving 9 bases between. In germline, CDR1 is MNHEY, CDR2 SVGAGI. The CDR3 has 16 amino acids. The CDR3 nucleotides read TGTGCCAGCAGTTACTCGGCGGGGTTAGCCAAAAACATTCAGTACTTC. Translating gives CASSYSAGLAKNIQYF.

The rearrangement uses TRBV19 and TRBJ1-2, with unresolved D. Germline CDR1 LNHDA, CDR2 SQIVND (reference sequence). CDR3 length equals 13 residues. Between the trimmed V and J ends, which lost 6 bases and 4 bases, there was a span of 12 bases. CDR3: CASSPQEPYGYTF. For the CDR3, the DNA is TGTGCCAGTAGCCCGCAGGAGCCCTATGGCTACACCTTC.

This clone has only one observation. The J gene is TRBJ2-7, the V gene TRBV7-9; D ambiguous. This CDR3 is built from 12 residues. The germline V and J ends were trimmed by 6 bases and 3 bases, with 9 bases remaining between them. Looked up from germline, CDR1 is SEHNR and CDR2 is FQNEAQ (reference sequence). The CDR3 sequence is CASSSDGYEQYF. The CDR3 DNA follows: TGTGCCAGCAGTTCGGACGGCTACGAGCAGTACTTC.